The 26 T cell receptor beta chains below were found in one sample sequenced in a study of cytomegalovirus exposure and HLA in healthy donors. PCR amplification relied on 60 Vbeta primers (plus 13 Jbeta primers). This table comes from immunoSEQ multiplex PCR, and its TCRdb copy is limited to in-frame clones, with some not included. The sample lists about 160,000 clones; approximately 77% were seen once. The specimen was PBMCs. The origin of the receptors is a man younger than 45 in good health and CMV-seropositive.

This clone was picked up one time. The chain employs TRBV6-1 and TRBJ1-2, with TRBD1 identical over 9 bases. The germline V gene has CDR1 MNHNS and CDR2 SASEGT. The CDR3 is 16 amino acids. V dropped 2 bases and J dropped 4; count of bases not matched to a gene: 8. CDR3 sequence (DNA): TGTGCCAGCAGTGAACCGGGACAGGGCGGTAGCTATGGCTACACCTTC. As protein: CASSEPGQGGSYGYTF.

This chain connects TRBV28 to TRBJ2-5; 10 nucleotides align to TRBD1. This CDR3 spans 15 amino acids. Germline CDR1 MDHEN, CDR2 SYDVKM. Trimming removed 8 bases from V and 6 bases from J; junction bases left unmatched: 12. CDR3 in DNA: TGTGCCAGCCGCTCCCTCGACAGGGGGCTACAGACCCAGTACTTC. Translated, it gives CASRSLDRGLQTQYF.

This chain uses TRBV28 with TRBJ2-6; 10 positions agree with TRBD1. This CDR3 is 16 amino acids long. Germline V gene sequence: CDR1 MDHEN, CDR2 SYDVKM. Trimming removed 8 bases from V and 0 bases from J; junction bases left unmatched: 4. As DNA, the CDR3 is TGTGCCAGCGTCCGGGACAGGGGCTCTGGGGCCAACGTCCTGACTTTC. Protein product: CASVRDRGSGANVLTF.

In its sample, this clone was seen a few times. The chain carries TRBV7-9 and TRBJ2-2; 8 bases match TRBD2. This CDR3 is 19 amino acids long. J lost 5 bases, V lost 5 bases, and 19 bases had no gene match. Per germline, CDR1 SEHNR and CDR2 FQNEAQ (reference sequence). The CDR3, as DNA: TGTGCCAGCAGCCGAAAAAAGGGACTAGAGCGGGAAGGGACCGGGGAGCTGTTTTTT. Protein: CASSRKKGLEREGTGELFF.

The V and J genes are TRBV28 and TRBJ2-6; 7 bases map to TRBD1. CDR1 is MDHEN and CDR2 is SYDVKM in the germline V gene. Losses at the gene ends were 6 bases for V and 2 bases for J; bases not matched to a gene: 4. The CDR3 covers 15 residues. This CDR3 is CASSRDRAGANVLTF. CDR3 in DNA: TGTGCCAGCAGCAGAGACAGGGCTGGGGCCAACGTCCTGACTTTC.

J is TRBJ1-1 and V is TRBV12-5; TRBD1 matches at 7 bases. Germline loops: CDR1 LGHNT, CDR2 FRNRAP. The CDR3 is made up of 16 amino acids. V shed 4 bases, J shed 3 bases, and the junction held 11 bases outside the gene matches. CDR3 loop: CASGSILGQIDTEAFF. The DNA of the CDR3 is TGTGCTAGTGGTTCCATACTGGGACAGATCGACACTGAAGCTTTCTTT.

V gene TRBV28 combines with J gene TRBJ1-2; D gene unclear. Germline values: CDR1 MDHEN, CDR2 SYDVKM. Trimming removed 1 base from V and 13 bases from J, with 10 bases in between. The CDR3 consists of 11 residues. The CDR3 reads CASSLLRAFTF. In nucleotides, the CDR3 is TGTGCCAGCAGTTTATTGAGGGCTTTCACCTTC.

CDR3 sequence reads: CASSLRSGRDNEQFF. CDR3 sequence (DNA): TGTGCCAGCAGCTTGAGATCGGGAAGGGACAATGAGCAGTTCTTC. This chain links TRBV5-4 with TRBJ2-1, with D maybe TRBD2 (5 bases). Germline V CDR1 and CDR2: SGHNT, YYREEE (reference sequence). The CDR3 is 15 amino acids. V lost 1 base to trimming and J lost 5 bases, with 13 bases between them.

V usage is TRBV29-1 and J usage is TRBJ2-2; TRBD2 matches 7 bases. The germline V gene encodes CDR1 SQVTM and CDR2 ANQGSEA. V dropped 4 bases and J dropped 5; count of bases not matched to a gene: 10. The CDR3 sequence is 15 residues long. Here the CDR3 DNA reads TGCAGCGTTGGGCAGGGAGGGAGTTTAACCGGGGAGCTGTTTTTT. Its translation is CSVGQGGSLTGELFF.

The chain combines TRBV15 with TRBJ1-1, with D perhaps TRBD1 (6 bases). CDR3 size: 13 residues. CDR1 LNHNV and CDR2 YYDKDF come from the germline V gene (reference sequence). Trimming removed 3 bases from V and 5 bases from J, with 10 bases in between. CDR3 DNA sequence: TGTGCCACCAGCAGCAGGGGTGGGACTGAAGCTTTCTTT. The encoded protein is CATSSRGGTEAFF.

This clone was counted a few times. The J gene is TRBJ1-1, the V gene TRBV14, with TRBD1 as a possible D gene (5 bases). Trimming pared 8 bases from V and 4 bases from J, leaving 17 bases between. CDR1 SGHDN and CDR2 FVKESK come from the germline V gene. The CDR3 totals 14 residues. For the CDR3, the DNA is TGTGCCAGCTCACCACGGGGGGGTAGCACTGAAGCTTTCTTT. It yields the protein CASSPRGGSTEAFF.

The V gene is TRBV5-4, the J gene TRBJ2-5; no definite D call. Germline lookup yields CDR1 SGHNT and CDR2 YYREEE (reference sequence). There are 13 residues in the CDR3. Trimming cost V 4 bases and J 4 bases, with 11 bases left between them. DNA of the CDR3: TGTGCCAGCAGCCCAGTACCCCCAGAGACCCAGTACTTC. Translation: CASSPVPPETQYF.

This chain joins TRBV18 and TRBJ2-3; the match to TRBD2 covers 9 bases. Germline V gives CDR1 KGHSH, CDR2 LQKENI. The CDR3 runs 17 residues. V lost 0 bases, J lost 2 bases, and 6 bases stayed unmatched. The CDR3: CASSPPTSGGITDTQYF. The CDR3 DNA follows: TGTGCCAGCTCACCACCGACCAGCGGGGGGATCACAGATACGCAGTATTTT.

The chain recombines TRBV27 with TRBJ1-2, with 10 nucleotides matching TRBD1. This CDR3 comprises 13 residues. Trimming took 3 bases from V and 8 from J; bases not matched to a gene: 3. In germline, CDR1 is MNHEY, CDR2 SMNVEV (reference sequence). CDR3 sequence: CASSFRDRGGYTF. In DNA form, the CDR3 reads TGTGCCAGCAGTTTCCGGGACAGGGGAGGCTACACCTTC.

This clone was counted a few times. The CDR3 sequence is CASSEPLGTSYEQYF. DNA of the CDR3: TGTGCCAGCAGTGAACCCCTAGGTACCTCCTACGAGCAGTACTTC. This chain links TRBV2 with TRBJ2-7; D is unresolved. V gave up 2 bases and J gave up 0 bases, with 11 bases separating them. Germline values: CDR1 SNHLY, CDR2 FYNNEI. The CDR3 is made up of 15 amino acids.

The chain carries TRBV7-9 and TRBJ1-4; 10 bases map to TRBD1. This CDR3 spans 15 amino acids. CDR1 and CDR2 (germline): SEHNR, FQNEAQ (reference sequence). The V segment lost 1 base and the J segment 8 bases; nucleotides outside the gene matches: 4. The CDR3 sequence: CASSLGQGAREKLFF. CDR3 bases: TGTGCCAGCAGCTTAGGACAGGGGGCGCGGGAAAAACTGTTTTTT.

V is TRBV30 and J is TRBJ2-1, with D perhaps TRBD2 (7 bases). This CDR3 region has 16 residues. V was clipped by 4 bases and J by 1 base, with 17 bases between them. CDR1 is GTSNPN, CDR2 SVGIG, per germline (reference sequence). CDR3 DNA: TGTGCCTGGATGATCTGGGGGGGCGCTTCCTACAATGAGCAGTTCTTC. It specifies CAWMIWGGASYNEQFF.

This chain uses TRBV25-1 with TRBJ2-5, with 7 bases fitting TRBD1. Per germline, CDR1 MGHDK and CDR2 SYGVNS. V was clipped by 8 bases and J by 2 bases; unmatched bases: 11. CDR3 length: 15 residues. The CDR3 here is CASWIRAGGQETQYF. As DNA, the CDR3 is TGTGCCAGCTGGATAAGGGCAGGGGGACAAGAGACCCAGTACTTC.

This clone was seen a handful of times. This chain connects TRBV7-6 to TRBJ2-7, with 11 nucleotides matching TRBD2. Trimming at V came to 0 bases and at J to 2 bases, leaving 0 bases not matched to a gene. Per germline, CDR1 SGHVS and CDR2 FNYEAQ. CDR3 length: 15 residues. The CDR3 loop reads CASSLASGGAYEQYF. The CDR3 nucleotides are TGTGCCAGCAGCTTAGCTAGCGGGGGGGCCTACGAGCAGTACTTC.

The CDR3 here is CASSQGAGAQETQYF. In nucleotides, the CDR3 is TGCGCCAGCAGCCAAGGTGCAGGGGCCCAAGAGACCCAGTACTTC. The rearrangement links TRBV4-1 to TRBJ2-5; possible D gene TRBD1, 6 bases. The CDR3 is made up of 15 amino acids. Germline CDR1 is MGHRA and CDR2 is YSYEKL. With 1 base removed from V and 1 base from J, the gap between germline ends came to 10 bases.

The chain links TRBV30 to TRBJ1-1; TRBD1 is a possible D gene (6 bases). Trimming took 2 bases from V and 0 from J, leaving 10 bases between them. CDR1 is GTSNPN and CDR2 is SVGIG in the germline V gene (reference sequence). This CDR3 contains 14 residues. The CDR3 region is CAWSLDRLNTEAFF. CDR3 DNA: TGTGCCTGGAGTTTGGACAGATTGAACACTGAAGCTTTCTTT.

The table lists this clone with a count of one. V usage is TRBV2 and J usage is TRBJ2-7, with 7 bases aligning to TRBD1. Trimming removed 7 bases from V and 2 bases from J; junction bases left unmatched: 2. The germline CDR1 and CDR2 sequences are SNHLY and FYNNEI. The CDR3 loop spans 12 amino acids. The CDR3 here is CASNGQAYEQYF. The CDR3 coding sequence is TGTGCCAGCAATGGACAGGCCTACGAGCAGTACTTC.

The chain has TRBV7-2 and TRBJ2-1; 10 positions match TRBD2. Trimming at V came to 5 bases and at J to 9 bases, leaving 4 bases not matched to a gene. CDR1 and CDR2 (germline): SGHTA, FQGNSA. The CDR3 has 13 amino acids. The CDR3 region has the DNA TGTGCCAGCAGCAGAGCGGGGGGGCGTGAGCAGTTCTTC. It translates to CASSRAGGREQFF.

This clone was seen a handful of times. The chain links TRBV18 to TRBJ2-7; D remains ambiguous. The V gene's germline CDR1 is KGHSH and CDR2 LQKENI. V was pared by 2 bases and J by 5 bases, with 7 bases between. The CDR3 covers 12 residues. The CDR3 region has the DNA TGTGCCAGCTCACCAAGCGAACACGAGCAGTACTTC. Encoded protein: CASSPSEHEQYF.

This clone occurred once. This chain joins TRBV19 and TRBJ2-7; 10 bases map to TRBD1. This CDR3 spans 15 amino acids. The J segment lost 5 bases and the V segment lost 2 bases, leaving 6 bases of the junction unmatched. CDR1 LNHDA and CDR2 SQIVND come from the germline V gene (reference sequence). The CDR3 sequence is CASSIPGQGFDEQYF. The CDR3, as DNA: TGTGCCAGTAGTATACCGGGACAGGGGTTCGACGAGCAGTACTTC.

The genes are TRBV30 and TRBJ1-2; D possibly corresponds to TRBD1 (5 bases). V was pared by 1 base and J by 8 bases, with 20 bases between. The CDR3 contains 15 residues. The germline CDR1 and CDR2 sequences are GTSNPN and SVGIG (reference sequence). The CDR3 loop is CAWSAVTGGLGGYTF. The CDR3 nucleotides read TGTGCCTGGAGTGCAGTTACAGGCGGATTAGGAGGCTACACCTTC. The full variable domain, its missing parts supplied by reference TRBV30 and TRBJ1-2, is SQTIHQWPATLVQPVGSPLSLECTVEGTSNPNLYWYRQAAGRGLQLLFYSVGIGQISSEVPQNLSASRPQDRQFILSSKKLLLSDSGFYLCAWSAVTGGLGGYTFGSGTRLTVV.